Each of the 8 T cell receptor beta chains below was sequenced from the same sample in a study of long-term antiretroviral therapy in people with HIV (dated by TCRdb to 2021 to 2024). The immunoSEQ hsTCRB v3.0 assay was used at survey level resolution for TRB variable region sequencing. TCRdb's version of the immuneACCESS table is confined to in-frame rearrangements and falls short of the full clone set. An unresolved V gene accounts for under half of the shortfall where checked; the remainder is of unknown origin. In this sample the table shows tens of thousands of clones, about 96% of which occur a single time. The top ten constitute less than 3% of the sample. The sample here was unsorted PBMCs, taken 3.7 years after starting antiretroviral therapy. Receptors were obtained from a woman between 50 and 59 years old with HIV.

This chain uses TRBV7-6 with TRBJ2-3; 15 bases map to TRBD2. The length of the CDR3 is 17 residues. V gave up 5 bases and J gave up 0 bases; unmatched junction bases: 3. CDR1 is SGHVS and CDR2 is FNYEAQ in the germline V gene. The CDR3 protein is CASSLGLAGGSTDTQYF. CDR3 DNA sequence: TGTGCCAGCAGCCTGGGACTAGCGGGGGGTAGCACAGATACGCAGTATTTT.

The chain uses TRBV11-2 and TRBJ1-1, with 8 nucleotides matching TRBD1. CDR3 length: 14 residues. V was pared by 3 bases and J by 4 bases, with 4 bases of the junction left unmatched. CDR1 SGHAT and CDR2 FQNNGV come from the germline V gene. CDR3 in amino acids: CASSFQGAGTEAFF. CDR3 nucleotide sequence: TGTGCCAGCAGCTTCCAGGGGGCTGGCACTGAAGCTTTCTTT.

DNA of the CDR3: TGTGCCAGCAGCGGCGGGACTAGCGGTAGGGCCGATGGGACCGGGGAGCTGTTTTTT. This encodes CASSGGTSGRADGTGELFF. The chain uses TRBV5-8 and TRBJ2-2, with 11 positions matching TRBD2. The CDR3 covers 19 residues. Germline CDR1 is SGHTS and CDR2 is YDEGEE. J was trimmed by 5 bases and V by 4 bases; bases with no gene match: 16.

V usage is TRBV9 and J usage is TRBJ2-5; 9 bases fit TRBD2. V lost 0 bases to trimming and J lost 5 bases; unmatched junction nucleotides: 11. The CDR3 covers 17 residues. Germline CDR1 SGDLS, CDR2 YYNGEE. CDR3 sequence: CASSVGTAGGQWETQYF. As DNA, the CDR3 is TGTGCCAGCAGCGTAGGAACGGCGGGGGGGCAGTGGGAGACCCAGTACTTC.

This rearrangement joins TRBV30 to TRBJ2-5; tentatively, D is TRBD1 (6 bases). The J call may be mistaken, given a closer DNA end match to TRBJ2-7. This CDR3 is built from 15 residues. Germline V gives CDR1 GTSNPN, CDR2 SVGIG (reference sequence). CDR3 sequence: CAWSLGTSATYEQYF. The CDR3 DNA follows: TGTGCCTGGAGTTTAGGGACATCTGCTACCTACGAGCAGTACTTC.

The J gene is TRBJ2-7, the V gene TRBV7-2, with D perhaps matching TRBD1 or TRBD2 (5 bases each). Trimming stripped 1 base from V and 6 bases from J, with 13 bases between. The germline gives CDR1 SGHTA, CDR2 FQGNSA. The CDR3 sequence is 14 residues long. The CDR3 region has the DNA TGTGCCAGCAGCTTAGGGCTAGGGACGACCGAGCAGTACTTC. Its translation: CASSLGLGTTEQYF. The full variable domain, its missing parts supplied by reference TRBV7-2 and TRBJ2-7, is GAGVSQSPSNKVTEKGKDVELRCDPISGHTALYWYRQSLGQGLEFLIYFQGNSAPDKSGLPSDRFSAERTGGSVSTLTIQRTQQEDSAVYLCASSLGLGTTEQYFGPGTRLTVT.

This chain links TRBV7-3 with TRBJ2-5; D is possibly TRBD1 (6 bases). Germline V gene sequence: CDR1 SGHTA, CDR2 FQGTGA. This CDR3 region has 13 residues. V was shortened by 3 bases and J by 5 bases, with 10 bases between the two germline ends. CDR3 nucleotides: TGTGCCAGCAGCTTCAACAGGGCGGAGACCCAGTACTTC. Its translation is CASSFNRAETQYF.

The chain carries TRBV30 and TRBJ1-1, with 7 bases fitting TRBD1. The V and J ends lost 4 bases and 0 bases, in that order; junction bases with no gene match: 2. This CDR3 is 13 amino acids long. Germline V gives CDR1 GTSNPN, CDR2 SVGIG (reference sequence). This chain's CDR3 is CAWTDRVNTEAFF. The CDR3 DNA reads as TGTGCCTGGACCGACAGGGTGAACACTGAAGCTTTCTTT.